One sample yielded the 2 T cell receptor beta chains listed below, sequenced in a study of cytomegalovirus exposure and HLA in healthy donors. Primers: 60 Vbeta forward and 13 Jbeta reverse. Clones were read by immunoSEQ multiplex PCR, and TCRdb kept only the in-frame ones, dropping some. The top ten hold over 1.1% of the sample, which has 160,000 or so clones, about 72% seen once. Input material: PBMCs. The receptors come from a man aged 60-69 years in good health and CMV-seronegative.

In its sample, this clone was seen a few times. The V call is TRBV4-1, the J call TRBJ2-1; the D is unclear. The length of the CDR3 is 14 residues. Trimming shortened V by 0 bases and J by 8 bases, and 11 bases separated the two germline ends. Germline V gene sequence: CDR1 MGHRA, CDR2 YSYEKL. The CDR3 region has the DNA TGCGCCAGCAGCCAAGATCAAGGCGGTTATGAGCAGTTCTTC. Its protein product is CASSQDQGGYEQFF.

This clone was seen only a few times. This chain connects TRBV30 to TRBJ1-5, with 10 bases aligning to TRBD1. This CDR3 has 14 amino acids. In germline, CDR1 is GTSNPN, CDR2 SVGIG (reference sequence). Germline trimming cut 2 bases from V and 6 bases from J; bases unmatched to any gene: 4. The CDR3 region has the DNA TGTGCCTGGAGTAGGGACAGGGGTATTCAGCCCCAGCATTTT. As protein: CAWSRDRGIQPQHF.